This T cell receptor beta chain was obtained from a study of blood T cell repertoires in COVID-19. Study in general: Italy, Spain and the United States were the sources of the convalescent and acute COVID-19 samples.

J was trimmed by 7 bases and V by 1 base; bases with no gene match: 8. The CDR3 runs 17 residues. In germline, CDR1 is SGDLS, CDR2 YYNGEE. The table came from immunoSEQ multiplex PCR; TCRdb's copy has only in-frame clones and leaves some out. Of tens of thousands of clones in the sample, about nine tenths are singletons; the top ten hold 7.5% to 8.5%. The TCR comes from a man between 60 and 75 years old with active COVID-19. Sequencing input: peripheral blood. The chain joins TRBV9 to TRBJ2-1; the match to TRBD2 covers 13 bases. The chain's CDR3 is CASSVYPLAGGGNEQFF. CDR3 sequence (DNA): TGTGCCAGCAGCGTATACCCACTAGCGGGAGGGGGGAATGAGCAGTTCTTC.